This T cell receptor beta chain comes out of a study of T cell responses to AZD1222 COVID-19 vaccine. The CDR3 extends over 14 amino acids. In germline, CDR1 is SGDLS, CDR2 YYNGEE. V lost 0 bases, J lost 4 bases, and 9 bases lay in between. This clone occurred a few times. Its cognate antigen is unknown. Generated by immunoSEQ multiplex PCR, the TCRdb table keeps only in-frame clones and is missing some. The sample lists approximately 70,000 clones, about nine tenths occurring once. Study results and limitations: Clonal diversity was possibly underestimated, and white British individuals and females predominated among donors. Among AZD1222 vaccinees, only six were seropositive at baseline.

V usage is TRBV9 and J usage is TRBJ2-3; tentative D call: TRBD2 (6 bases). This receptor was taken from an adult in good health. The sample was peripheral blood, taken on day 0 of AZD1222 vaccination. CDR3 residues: CASSVVEGSDTQYF. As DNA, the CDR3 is TGTGCCAGCAGCGTAGTGGAGGGGTCAGATACGCAGTATTTT.